These 27 T cell receptor beta chains came from one sample sequenced in a study of T cell clonotyping in hematopoietic cell transplantation. Using immunoSEQ multiplex PCR, the repertoire was profiled, and TCRdb retains in-frame clones only, with some absent. The data hold over 7,000 clones, with roughly 79% observed a single time. The specimen comprised peripheral blood mononuclear cells, sampled 180 days after allogeneic stem cell transplant. These receptor sequences come from a female patient between 50 and 59 years old who had an allogeneic stem cell transplant from an unrelated donor, so the T cells may come from the graft donor. Some clones in this sample may be carry-over from other donors' samples.

This clone has just one count. J is TRBJ1-4 and V is TRBV29-1; D is perhaps TRBD1 (5 bases). The germline V and J ends were trimmed by 4 bases and 0 bases, with 6 bases remaining between them. The CDR3 is made up of 13 amino acids. Germline CDR1 is SQVTM and CDR2 is ANQGSEA. The CDR3 protein is CSVGGATNEKLFF. Written as DNA, the CDR3 is TGCAGCGTTGGGGGGGCAACTAATGAAAAACTGTTTTTT.

This clone turned up a few times. The gene calls are TRBV19 and TRBJ2-5, with D tentatively TRBD1 (5 bases). CDR1 and CDR2 (germline): LNHDA, SQIVND (reference sequence). V dropped 3 bases and J dropped 3 bases, with 11 bases sitting between them. The CDR3 contains 14 residues. CDR3 bases: TGTGCCAGTAGTATCGACACACAGGAAGAGACCCAGTACTTC. It translates to CASSIDTQEETQYF.

This clone was seen once. This may arise from a read error, as a much more abundant clone is one base away. Other DNA sequences in this sample translate to the same CDR3. V gene TRBV19 combines with J gene TRBJ2-5; D is perhaps TRBD2 (6 bases). The germline V gene has CDR1 LNHDA and CDR2 SQIVND (reference sequence). The length of the CDR3 is 13 residues. CDR3 bases: TGTGCCAGTAGTAGGGACTTTCAAGAGACCCAATACTTC. Amino acids: CASSRDFQETQYF.

The CDR3 loop reads CASSQESRDLYGYTF. CDR3 DNA sequence: TGCGCCAGCAGCCAGGAGTCCCGGGACCTTTATGGCTACACCTTC. This sequence joins TRBV4-1 and TRBJ1-2; weak D call: TRBD1 (5 bases). Germline CDR1 MGHRA, CDR2 YSYEKL. The CDR3 loop spans 15 amino acids. Trimming took 3 bases from V and 5 from J, leaving 16 bases between them.

The chain is built from TRBV6-5 and TRBJ1-2, with 8 bases aligning to TRBD1. Germline values: CDR1 MNHEY, CDR2 SVGAGI. Losses at the gene ends were 5 bases for V and 1 base for J; bases not matched to a gene: 6. This CDR3 spans 15 amino acids. The CDR3 reads CASSPGTGHNYGYTF. The CDR3 coding sequence is TGTGCCAGCAGTCCTGGGACAGGTCATAACTATGGCTACACCTTC.

V usage is TRBV11-2 and J usage is TRBJ1-5; maybe TRBD1 (6 bases). Germline V lookup: CDR1 SGHAT, CDR2 FQNNGV. V lost 5 bases to trimming and J lost 11 bases, with 19 bases between them. The length of the CDR3 is 14 residues. The CDR3 region is CASSAGTSSVSQHF. The CDR3 coding sequence is TGTGCCAGCAGCGCCGGGACATCCTCAGTATCCCAGCATTTT.

The chain has TRBV30 and TRBJ1-5; a weak D match, TRBD1 (5 bases). Germline V CDR1 and CDR2: GTSNPN, SVGIG (reference sequence). This CDR3 has 14 residues. V was cut by 0 bases and J by 4 bases, with 10 bases left in between. The CDR3: CAWSVRQGNQPQHF. CDR3 DNA: TGTGCCTGGAGTGTACGGCAGGGAAATCAGCCCCAGCATTTT.

A single count supports this clone. This chain links TRBV9 with TRBJ2-5; TRBD2 agrees at 11 bases. The CDR3 contains 16 residues. Germline assignment: CDR1 SGDLS and CDR2 YYNGEE. V dropped 3 bases and J dropped 2; count of bases not matched to a gene: 6. CDR3 sequence reads: CASSDRTSGPQETQYF. The CDR3 nucleotides are TGTGCCAGCAGCGATCGGACTAGCGGGCCACAAGAGACCCAGTACTTC.

This clone has just a few counts. The chain links TRBV19 to TRBJ1-2, with D unclear. This CDR3 contains 11 residues. Trimming stripped 4 bases from V and 8 bases from J, with 8 bases between. The germline V gene encodes CDR1 LNHDA and CDR2 SQIVND (reference sequence). The CDR3 DNA sequence: TGTGCCAGTAGTACCAGAGGCGGCTACACCTTC. Protein sequence: CASSTRGGYTF.

This sequence joins TRBV30 and TRBJ1-2; the D gene is possibly TRBD1 (6 bases). V shed 6 bases and J shed 4 bases, with 15 bases lying between them. Germline assignment: CDR1 GTSNPN and CDR2 SVGIG (reference sequence). The CDR3 spans 13 residues. The CDR3 coding sequence is TGTGCCTGTCGCCGTGACAGGCCCTATGGCTACACCTTC. The encoded protein is CACRRDRPYGYTF.

With regard to this clone: At one end, the junction sequence differs from germline, possibly due to a read error. The chain recombines TRBV19 with TRBJ2-7; D is unclear. The germline CDR1 and CDR2 sequences are LNHDA and SQIVND (reference sequence). The CDR3 sequence is 15 residues long. The chain's CDR3 is CACSIGVLEIYEQYF. DNA for the CDR3: TGTGCCTGTAGTATAGGAGTACTGGAGATCTACGAGCAGTACTTC.

This chain links TRBV29-1 with TRBJ2-5, with 7 bases fitting TRBD2. V shed 4 bases, J shed 4 bases, and the junction held 3 bases outside the gene matches. Germline V CDR1 and CDR2: SQVTM, ANQGSEA. The CDR3 totals 12 residues. The CDR3 bases are TGCAGCGTTGGGGGGGGAGGAGAGACCCAGTACTTC. It yields the protein CSVGGGGETQYF.

Only one count was recorded for this clone. This chain joins TRBV5-4 and TRBJ1-3, with TRBD1 as a possible D gene (6 bases). The germline CDR1 and CDR2 sequences are SGHNT and YYREEE (reference sequence). Trimming removed 2 bases from V and 2 bases from J, with 20 bases in between. This CDR3 comprises 18 residues. The CDR3 nucleotides read TGTGCCAGCAGCTTATTCCCCCTGCAACAGGGACCTGGAAACACCATATATTTT. This codes for CASSLFPLQQGPGNTIYF.

The chain recombines TRBV4-1 with TRBJ2-3; 9 bases map to TRBD2. V was pared by 3 bases and J by 3 bases, with 4 bases of the junction left unmatched. Germline-derived CDR1 and CDR2 are MGHRA and YSYEKL. CDR3 length: 15 amino acids. The CDR3 loop reads CASSQGLAGTDTQYF. In DNA, the CDR3 is TGCGCCAGCAGCCAGGGCCTAGCGGGGACAGATACGCAGTATTTT.

The chain joins TRBV6-5 to TRBJ1-3; D gene unclear. CDR3 length: 14 amino acids. V lost 6 bases, J lost 0 bases, and 9 bases lay in between. Germline V lookup: CDR1 MNHEY, CDR2 SVGAGI. The CDR3 here is CASSHVNSGNTIYF. The DNA of the CDR3 is TGTGCCAGCAGCCATGTCAACTCTGGAAACACCATATATTTT.

The gene calls are TRBV5-6 and TRBJ1-5; no definite D call. The CDR3 has 14 amino acids. Germline CDR1 reads SGHDT; CDR2 reads YYEEEE. Trimming shortened V by 2 bases and J by 6 bases, and 12 bases separated the two germline ends. CDR3 sequence: CASSLGPAGQPQHF. CDR3 coding DNA: TGTGCCAGCAGCTTAGGACCCGCGGGTCAGCCCCAGCATTTT.

The chain carries TRBV19 and TRBJ2-5; 12 nucleotides match TRBD1. The CDR3 contains 16 residues. Losses at the gene ends were 1 base for V and 5 bases for J; bases not matched to a gene: 5. CDR1 and CDR2 from the germline V gene are LNHDA and SQIVND (reference sequence). CDR3 in amino acids: CASSIGGTGGRETQYF. CDR3 nucleotide sequence: TGTGCCAGTAGTATAGGGGGGACAGGGGGCAGGGAGACCCAGTACTTC.

The rearrangement uses TRBV30 and TRBJ2-7; no reliable D call. Germline CDR1 reads GTSNPN; CDR2 reads SVGIG (reference sequence). V dropped 1 base and J dropped 9 bases, with 13 bases sitting between them. CDR3 length: 12 residues. The CDR3 nucleotides read TGTGCCTGGAGTGGGGCGGACGAACGGCAGTACTTC. This gives the protein CAWSGADERQYF.

The chain recombines TRBV27 with TRBJ1-6; the match to TRBD1 covers 9 bases. Germline V gene data show CDR1 as MNHEY and CDR2 as SMNVEV (reference sequence). The CDR3 spans 15 residues. J was trimmed by 10 bases and V by 0 bases; bases with no gene match: 4. This CDR3 reads CASSLSDRGQSPLHF. The CDR3 bases are TGTGCCAGCAGTTTATCGGACAGGGGTCAATCACCCCTCCACTTT.

The chain has TRBV6-6 and TRBJ1-6, with no clear D. V lost 11 bases and J 4 bases, leaving 15 bases between the germline ends. The CDR3 is 14 residues long. Germline V gene data show CDR1 as MNHNY and CDR2 as SVGAGI (reference sequence). CDR3 in DNA: TGTGCCGGCTCTAGTGGGAATTATAATTCACCCCTCCACTTT. This sequence encodes CAGSSGNYNSPLHF.

J is TRBJ2-7 and V is TRBV30; TRBD1 aligns across 8 bases. The CDR3 runs to 13 residues. V lost 4 bases to trimming and J lost 6 bases; unmatched junction nucleotides: 8. CDR1 and CDR2 (germline): GTSNPN, SVGIG (reference sequence). CDR3 DNA sequence: TGTGCCTGGATTGTCGCAGGGGGCCTCGAGCAGTACTTC. It encodes CAWIVAGGLEQYF. The complete variable domain, with remaining parts taken from reference TRBV30 and TRBJ2-7, reads SQTIHQWPATLVQPVGSPLSLECTVEGTSNPNLYWYRQAAGRGLQLLFYSVGIGQISSEVPQNLSASRPQDRQFILSSKKLLLSDSGFYLCAWIVAGGLEQYFGPGTRLTVT.

This rearrangement joins TRBV7-9 to TRBJ2-1; 8 bases match TRBD2. Per the germline V gene, CDR1 is SEHNR and CDR2 is FQNEAQ (reference sequence). V lost 5 bases, J lost 3 bases, and 6 bases stayed unmatched. The CDR3 runs 15 residues. This CDR3 reads CASSPGTRVYNEQFF. The CDR3 region has the DNA TGTGCCAGCAGCCCCGGGACTAGGGTCTACAATGAGCAGTTCTTC.

The chain combines TRBV30 with TRBJ1-4, with D hard to call. Trimming removed 3 bases from V and 8 bases from J, with 13 bases in between. In germline, CDR1 is GTSNPN, CDR2 SVGIG (reference sequence). This CDR3 spans 13 amino acids. CDR3 nucleotide sequence: TGTGCCTGGAGCCCCCTCCCGAGGGAAAAACTGTTTTTT. Amino acids: CAWSPLPREKLFF. Drawing the rest from reference TRBV30 and TRBJ1-4, the complete variable domain is SQTIHQWPATLVQPVGSPLSLECTVEGTSNPNLYWYRQAAGRGLQLLFYSVGIGQISSEVPQNLSASRPQDRQFILSSKKLLLSDSGFYLCAWSPLPREKLFFGSGTQLSVL.

The rearrangement joins TRBV19 to TRBJ2-7, with 9 bases lining up with TRBD1. Germline loops: CDR1 LNHDA, CDR2 SQIVND (reference sequence). There are 15 residues in the CDR3. The ends lost 6 bases at V and 6 bases at J; junction bases unmatched: 12. The CDR3 region has the DNA TGTGCCAGTAGCCGGGACAGGGAAAGAGGAGTCGAGCAGTACTTC. This sequence encodes CASSRDRERGVEQYF.

In regard to this clone: Germline and junction disagree at one end, which may indicate a read error. The V call is TRBV7-7, the J call TRBJ1-5; tentative D call: TRBD1 (6 bases). The germline CDR1 and CDR2 sequences are SSHAT and FNYEAQ (reference sequence). The CDR3 is made up of 13 amino acids. The CDR3 DNA reads TGTGCTAGCAACCGACAGGCTCATCAGCCCCAGCATTTT. This gives the protein CASNRQAHQPQHF.

The rearrangement links TRBV29-1 to TRBJ1-1; 8 nucleotides align to TRBD1. The length of the CDR3 is 11 residues. Germline values: CDR1 SQVTM, CDR2 ANQGSEA. J lost 12 bases, V lost 1 base, and 4 bases had no gene match. The CDR3 nucleotides are TGCAGCGTTGAAGCAGGGGGCGCGACTTTCTTT. Protein sequence: CSVEAGGATFF.

As DNA, the CDR3 is TGTGCCAGCAGTTTCCAAGTAGGCGAGCAGTACTTC. It yields the protein CASSFQVGEQYF. This sequence joins TRBV27 and TRBJ2-7; D remains unclear. The V and J ends lost 3 bases and 6 bases respectively, with 9 bases between them. The CDR3 is 12 residues long. CDR1 is MNHEY, CDR2 SMNVEV, per germline (reference sequence).